The 21 T cell receptor beta chains listed next were all sequenced from one sample in a study of T cell responses to AZD1222 COVID-19 vaccine (TCRdb year 2021). The time point tag for this specimen amounts to: about 28 days (+/-7) after the second vaccine dose. Library generation was performed with the immunoSEQ multiplex PCR assay. The table comes from immuneACCESS by way of TCRdb, which keeps in-frame sequences with V and J called. Part of the clones is missing from these tables; in studies checked, under half for an unresolved V gene and the rest for unknown reasons. The sample table records approximately 140,000 clones; around 90% of these occur just once. The ten largest make up 2.5% to 4% of the sample. Sequencing was performed on peripheral blood, taken 28 days after the second AZD1222 dose. Source of these receptors: an adult who received the AZD1222 COVID-19 vaccine.

The chain links TRBV7-6 to TRBJ2-7; 8 bases align to TRBD1. J was trimmed by 5 bases and V by 4 bases; bases with no gene match: 4. CDR3 length: 13 residues. Germline V gene sequence: CDR1 SGHVS, CDR2 FNYEAQ. The CDR3 loop reads CASSSGGSDEQYF. In DNA form, the CDR3 reads TGTGCCAGCAGCTCAGGGGGCTCTGACGAGCAGTACTTC.

The chain recombines TRBV10-2 with TRBJ1-1; no clear D. Germline loops: CDR1 WSHSY, CDR2 SAAADI. The CDR3 has 14 amino acids. Trimming cost V 6 bases and J 4 bases, with 15 bases left between them. DNA for the CDR3: TGCGCCAGCAGCCAGAGGAGGACTGGCACTGAAGCTTTCTTT. Amino acids: CASSQRRTGTEAFF.

The V gene is TRBV7-9, the J gene TRBJ1-3; a possible D gene is TRBD1 (6 bases). CDR1 SEHNR and CDR2 FQNEAQ come from the germline V gene (reference sequence). The CDR3 length is 17 residues. Trimming removed 7 bases at V and 3 bases at J, with 22 bases between. CDR3 residues: CASTSRDIEISGNTIYF. Written as DNA, the CDR3 is TGTGCCAGCACCTCGCGGGACATTGAAATTAGTGGAAACACCATATATTTT.

The chain employs TRBV6-2 or TRBV6-3 and TRBJ1-5; the match to TRBD1 covers 7 bases. The V and J ends lost 6 bases and 4 bases, in that order; junction bases with no gene match: 3. In germline, CDR1 is MNHEY, CDR2 SVGEGT. CDR3 length equals 13 residues. Written as DNA, the CDR3 is TGTGCCAGCAGCCCAGGGGGAAATCAGCCCCAGCATTTT. Protein: CASSPGGNQPQHF.

V is TRBV11-3 and J is TRBJ2-5, with D perhaps matching TRBD2 (5 bases). This CDR3 spans 16 amino acids. The germline CDR1 and CDR2 sequences are SGHNT and YENEEA. V lost 3 bases, J lost 5 bases, and 19 bases lay in between. The CDR3 spells CASSLYPKAKRETQYF. DNA of the CDR3: TGTGCCAGCAGCTTGTACCCGAAAGCAAAGCGGGAGACCCAGTACTTC. Variable domain in full (rest from reference TRBV11-3 and TRBJ2-5): EAGVVQSPRYKIIEKKQPVAFWCNPISGHNTLYWYLQNLGQGPELLIRYENEEAVDDSQLPKDRFSAERLKGVDSTLKIQPAELGDSAVYLCASSLYPKAKRETQYFGPGTRLLVL.

The chain combines TRBV11-2 with TRBJ2-5; the D is unclear. The V end was cut by 6 bases, the J end by 2 bases, with 13 bases between. The length of the CDR3 is 14 residues. The germline V gene has CDR1 SGHAT and CDR2 FQNNGV. The CDR3 spells CASRTSGWQETQYF. Here the CDR3 DNA reads TGTGCCAGCAGAACCTCCGGTTGGCAAGAGACCCAGTACTTC.

This chain joins TRBV25-1 and TRBJ1-5, with D perhaps TRBD1 (6 bases). CDR1 and CDR2 (germline): MGHDK, SYGVNS. Trimming removed 3 bases at V and 3 bases at J, with 9 bases between. The CDR3 totals 14 residues. Written as DNA, the CDR3 is TGTGCCAGCAGTGAGGGGGACACCAATCAGCCCCAGCATTTT. Translating gives CASSEGDTNQPQHF.

The CDR3 protein is CASSEQSSSYNEQFF. DNA of the CDR3: TGTGCCAGCAGTGAACAATCCAGCTCCTACAATGAGCAGTTCTTC. The V gene is TRBV6-4, the J gene TRBJ2-1; D gene uncertain. CDR3 length: 15 residues. V was cut by 3 bases and J by 0 bases, with 9 bases left in between. Germline V CDR1 and CDR2: MRHNA, SNTAGT.

V is TRBV4-1 and J is TRBJ2-1, with TRBD2 as a possible D gene (5 bases). CDR1 and CDR2 (germline): MGHRA, YSYEKL. CDR3 length equals 14 residues. The V end lost 0 bases, the J end lost 6 bases, and 9 bases lay between the germline ends. The CDR3 here is CASSQDSLVNEQFF. The CDR3 DNA is TGCGCCAGCAGCCAAGATTCACTAGTCAATGAGCAGTTCTTC.

The rearrangement uses TRBV10-3 and TRBJ1-1; D gene uncertain. The CDR3 runs to 12 residues. CDR1 ENHRY and CDR2 SYGVKD come from the germline V gene. V was clipped by 2 bases and J by 8 bases, with 9 bases between them. The CDR3 coding sequence is TGTGCCATCAGTGAGACACAGAGAGAAGCTTTCTTT. Translation: CAISETQREAFF.

V gene TRBV28 combines with J gene TRBJ2-7; 7 bases agree with TRBD1. V gave up 6 bases and J gave up 0 bases; unmatched junction bases: 8. The CDR3 loop spans 15 amino acids. The V gene's germline CDR1 is MDHEN and CDR2 SYDVKM. In DNA form, the CDR3 reads TGTGCCAGCAGCCTCTCGACAGGGAACTCCTACGAGCAGTACTTC. Its protein is CASSLSTGNSYEQYF.

V gene TRBV7-6 combines with J gene TRBJ1-3; no reliable D call. Germline V gives CDR1 SGHVS, CDR2 FNYEAQ. The V and J ends lost 5 bases and 0 bases respectively, with 11 bases between them. This CDR3 has 15 amino acids. The CDR3, as DNA: TGTGCCAGCAGCCCTAGGGCCTCCTCTGGAAACACCATATATTTT. It codes for CASSPRASSGNTIYF.

This chain joins TRBV7-2 and TRBJ1-5, with TRBD1 matching over 12 bases. Germline CDR1 is SGHTA and CDR2 is FQGNSA. This CDR3 contains 17 residues. The V gene end was trimmed by 3 bases and the J gene end by 5 bases; junction bases not matched to a gene: 8. CDR3 sequence: CASSFGTGGRGDQPQHF. The CDR3 DNA is TGTGCCAGCAGCTTCGGGACAGGGGGCAGGGGAGATCAGCCCCAGCATTTT.

The genes are TRBV7-3 and TRBJ2-1; 14 bases are shared with TRBD2. The V and J ends lost 5 bases and 6 bases, in that order; junction bases with no gene match: 0. CDR3 length equals 14 residues. Germline V gene lookup returns CDR1 SGHTA and CDR2 FQGTGA. The CDR3 sequence: CASSGTSGSNEQFF. The DNA of the CDR3 is TGTGCCAGCAGCGGGACTAGCGGGAGCAATGAGCAGTTCTTC.

The chain links TRBV4-3 to TRBJ2-1; D gene uncertain. CDR1 and CDR2 (germline): LGHNA, YSLEER. The V end was cut by 0 bases, the J end by 8 bases, with 14 bases between. This CDR3 is built from 15 residues. This chain's CDR3 is CASSQDSTQRDEQFF. CDR3 sequence (DNA): TGCGCCAGCAGCCAAGATTCCACCCAGCGCGATGAGCAGTTCTTC.

The chain combines TRBV5-5 with TRBJ1-4; 9 positions agree with TRBD1. This CDR3 has 15 amino acids. V shed 4 bases, J shed 8 bases, and the junction held 9 bases outside the gene matches. Germline CDR1 SGHKS, CDR2 YYEKEE (reference sequence). The CDR3 spells CASSGGTGLREKLFF. CDR3 nucleotides: TGTGCCAGCAGCGGCGGGACAGGGCTAAGAGAAAAACTGTTTTTT.

This chain joins TRBV5-4 and TRBJ1-5, with 7 bases fitting TRBD1. The CDR3 is 13 residues long. The V gene's germline CDR1 is SGHNT and CDR2 YYREEE (reference sequence). Trimming cost V 2 bases and J 13 bases; bases outside gene matches: 9. The CDR3 loop reads CASSLERDREQHF. DNA of the CDR3: TGTGCCAGCAGCTTAGAGCGAGACAGGGAACAGCATTTT.

The J gene is TRBJ2-7, the V gene TRBV10-1, with D tentatively TRBD1 (6 bases). Trimming left V 2 bases short and J 2 bases short, with 7 bases between. The CDR3 contains 13 residues. CDR1 is WNHNN and CDR2 is SYGVQD in the germline V gene (reference sequence). The CDR3 reads CASSEEGAYEQYF. Here the CDR3 DNA reads TGCGCCAGCAGTGAGGAGGGGGCCTACGAGCAGTACTTC.

This chain uses TRBV29-1 with TRBJ1-2; D is possibly TRBD1 (5 bases). V lost 6 bases, J lost 1 base, and 15 bases lay in between. There are 14 residues in the CDR3. Germline-derived CDR1 and CDR2 are SQVTM and ANQGSEA. The CDR3 bases are TGCAGCGTCCCCGGGAGTGGGGGTAACTATGGCTACACCTTC. Residues: CSVPGSGGNYGYTF.

This clone was found a few times. The rearrangement uses TRBV13 and TRBJ2-5; 13 bases fit TRBD2. Germline V CDR1 and CDR2: PRHDT, FYEKMQ (reference sequence). J gave up 4 bases and V 3 bases, and 5 bases lay outside the gene matches. The CDR3 has 16 residues. Here the CDR3 DNA reads TGTGCCAGCAGCTTGAGTCGACTAGCGGGAGGAGAGACCCAGTACTTC. Its translation: CASSLSRLAGGETQYF. The full variable domain, its missing parts supplied by reference TRBV13 and TRBJ2-5, is AAGVIQSPRHLIKEKRETATLKCYPIPRHDTVYWYQQGPGQDPQFLISFYEKMQSDKGSIPDRFSAQQFSDYHSELNMSSLELGDSALYFCASSLSRLAGGETQYFGPGTRLLVL.

The rearrangement uses TRBV2 and TRBJ2-7; no clear D. CDR3 size: 13 residues. From germline, CDR1 is SNHLY and CDR2 FYNNEI. Trimming stripped 3 bases from V and 9 bases from J, with 15 bases between. The CDR3 region is CASSEGRSSRQYF. CDR3 DNA sequence: TGTGCCAGCAGTGAGGGCAGAAGTTCAAGGCAGTACTTC.